These 22 T cell receptor beta chains were all obtained from the same sample, sequenced in a study of CD8+ T cells in alopecia areata. Reverse transcription of extracted RNA yielded cDNA, which provided the sequencing template. The method was immunoSEQ multiplex PCR; TCRdb's version includes in-frame clones alone and lacks a portion of them. The data show fewer than 250,000 clones, approximately 61% seen once. Treatment in this sample: oral pan-JAK inhibitor, 5-10 mg twice daily. Sequencing was performed on CD4+ T cells sorted from blood, taken at week 24, from a patient treated with tofacitinib. Receptor source: a human donor with alopecia areata.

Only one count was recorded for this clone. This chain links TRBV9 with TRBJ2-5; 8 bases align to TRBD2. Trimming removed 1 base from V and 4 bases from J; junction bases left unmatched: 3. CDR1 and CDR2 (germline): SGDLS, YYNGEE. The CDR3 contains 14 residues. The CDR3 sequence is CASSVTGLVETQYF. CDR3 in DNA: TGTGCCAGCAGCGTAACGGGACTAGTAGAGACCCAGTACTTC.

Notes on this clone: At one boundary the junction diverges from the germline segment, which might be a read error. V gene TRBV5-1 combines with J gene TRBJ2-3; D unclear. Germline V CDR1 and CDR2: SGHRS, YFSETQ. This CDR3 has 16 amino acids. For the CDR3, the DNA is TGCGCCAGCAGTTTGGCCGAGAGACAATACACAGATACGCAGTATTTT. This gives the protein CASSLAERQYTDTQYF.

A remark on this clone: This CDR3 is also generated by other DNA sequences in the sample. This chain links TRBV15 with TRBJ1-5, with D hard to call. CDR3 length equals 12 residues. Trimming pared 1 base from V and 6 bases from J, leaving 4 bases between. Germline CDR1 and CDR2: LNHNV and YYDKDF (reference sequence). The CDR3 reads CATSRGGQPQHF. The CDR3 bases are TGTGCCACCAGCAGAGGCGGTCAGCCCCAGCATTTT.

CDR3 DNA sequence: TGTGCCAGCACTATCCCTCAGCCTCCTCAGCAGTATTTT. The encoded protein is CASTIPQPPQQYF. The rearrangement joins TRBV2 to TRBJ2-3; D call uncertain. Deletions cut 7 bases from V and 11 bases from J, with 19 bases between. This CDR3 region has 13 residues. CDR1 SNHLY and CDR2 FYNNEI come from the germline V gene.

As regards this clone: Distinct nucleotide sequences in the sample also encode this CDR3. This sequence joins TRBV20-1 and TRBJ1-1; D not certain. Germline V gene sequence: CDR1 DFQATT, CDR2 SNEGSKA (reference sequence). The length of the CDR3 is 10 residues. V lost 3 bases, J lost 2 bases, and 1 base lay in between. The CDR3, as DNA: TGCAGTGCTAGTAACACTGAAGCTTTCTTT. Its protein is CSASNTEAFF.

The sample holds a few counts of this clone. V and J are TRBV5-8 and TRBJ1-2, with 7 nucleotides matching TRBD1. With V trimmed by 3 bases and J by 0 bases, 8 bases remained unmatched. CDR3 length equals 16 residues. Looked up from germline, CDR1 is SGHTS and CDR2 is YDEGEE. For the CDR3, the DNA is TGTGCCAGCAGCTCGGCCAGGGGGATAACTAACTATGGCTACACCTTC. This sequence encodes CASSSARGITNYGYTF.

This clone was detected a few times. The genes are TRBV29-1 and TRBJ2-1; D is perhaps TRBD2 (6 bases). The CDR3 spans 16 residues. V was shortened by 4 bases and J by 1 base, with 17 bases between the two germline ends. The germline V gene encodes CDR1 SQVTM and CDR2 ANQGSEA. CDR3 region: CSVGSFGGRSYNEQFF. The CDR3 bases are TGCAGCGTTGGGTCATTTGGAGGGAGGTCCTACAATGAGCAGTTCTTC.

The chain has TRBV19 and TRBJ1-2; D gene unclear. The length of the CDR3 is 12 residues. The V gene's germline CDR1 is LNHDA and CDR2 SQIVND (reference sequence). V was shortened by 3 bases and J by 2 bases, with 4 bases between the two germline ends. The CDR3 DNA is TGTGCCAGTAGTATCCAGAACTATGGCTACACCTTC. Translating it yields CASSIQNYGYTF.

The chain has TRBV28 and TRBJ2-5; 8 bases match TRBD2. V shed 3 bases and J 3 bases; nucleotides not matched to a gene: 0. The germline CDR1 and CDR2 sequences are MDHEN and SYDVKM. The CDR3 has 13 residues. CDR3 loop: CASSFGREETQYF. Written as DNA, the CDR3 is TGTGCCAGCAGTTTCGGGAGGGAAGAGACCCAGTACTTC.

The V gene is TRBV27, the J gene TRBJ1-5; possibly TRBD1 for D (5 bases). Per the germline V gene, CDR1 is MNHEY and CDR2 is SMNVEV (reference sequence). The CDR3 is 15 residues long. V lost 2 bases and J 2 bases, leaving 10 bases between the germline ends. The CDR3 DNA reads TGTGCCAGCAGTTTAAACGGGGGAGGCAATCAGCCCCAGCATTTT. Translation gives CASSLNGGGNQPQHF.

This clone was counted only a few times. The J gene is TRBJ2-1, the V gene TRBV5-1; a possible D gene is TRBD1 (6 bases). The CDR3 is 16 residues long. Germline CDR1 and CDR2: SGHRS and YFSETQ. Trimming stripped 2 bases from V and 0 bases from J, with 12 bases between. The CDR3 region has the DNA TGCGCCAGCAGCTTAATACAGGGTCTCTCCTACAATGAGCAGTTCTTC. Translated: CASSLIQGLSYNEQFF.

This clone was picked up a small number of times. The CDR3 DNA reads as TGTGCCAGTAGTAGCGGGACTTACCACACTGAAGCTTTCTTT. Encoded protein: CASSSGTYHTEAFF. The chain employs TRBV19 and TRBJ1-1; tentatively, D is TRBD1 (5 bases). Per germline, CDR1 LNHDA and CDR2 SQIVND (reference sequence). CDR3 length: 14 residues. The V gene lost 4 bases and the J gene lost 3 bases, with 12 bases spanning the gap.

The table lists this clone with many counts. The rearrangement joins TRBV12-5 to TRBJ2-3, with 14 bases fitting TRBD2. The germline CDR1 and CDR2 sequences are LGHNT and FRNRAP. The J segment lost 1 base and the V segment lost 4 bases, leaving 1 base of the junction unmatched. The CDR3 totals 16 residues. CDR3 in amino acids: CASGSGLAGGTDTQYF. The CDR3 DNA is TGTGCTAGTGGTTCGGGACTAGCGGGGGGCACAGATACGCAGTATTTT. Combining the CDR3 with reference TRBV12-5 and TRBJ2-3 gives the whole variable domain DARVTQTPRHKVTEMGQEVTMRCQPILGHNTVFWYRQTMMQGLELLAYFRNRAPLDDSGMPKDRFSAEMPDATLATLKIQPSEPRDSAVYFCASGSGLAGGTDTQYFGPGTRLTVL.

This rearrangement joins TRBV2 to TRBJ2-7; tentative D call: TRBD2 (5 bases). V was cut by 3 bases and J by 0 bases, with 12 bases left in between. CDR1 is SNHLY and CDR2 is FYNNEI in the germline V gene. This CDR3 comprises 15 residues. CDR3: CASSDGRAISYEQYF. In DNA, the CDR3 is TGTGCCAGCAGTGATGGGCGGGCCATCTCCTACGAGCAGTACTTC.

This clone was observed a few times. The chain recombines TRBV7-2 with TRBJ1-1; possibly TRBD1 for D (6 bases). The CDR3 is made up of 15 amino acids. V dropped 10 bases and J dropped 3 bases, with 21 bases sitting between them. Germline CDR1 is SGHTA and CDR2 is FQGNSA. The CDR3 protein is CANKKGLAGDTEAFF. CDR3 coding DNA: TGTGCCAATAAAAAGGGGCTGGCAGGGGACACTGAAGCTTTCTTT.

This rearrangement joins TRBV25-1 to TRBJ1-6, with a tentative D call TRBD1 (5 bases). Germline CDR1 and CDR2: MGHDK and SYGVNS. The CDR3 loop spans 14 amino acids. V gave up 5 bases and J gave up 7 bases, with 12 bases separating them. As DNA, the CDR3 is TGTGCCAGCAGTCTGGGGACTTACAATTCACCCCTCCACTTT. Translating gives CASSLGTYNSPLHF.

This clone was observed a handful of times. The rearrangement joins TRBV7-7 to TRBJ2-6; a possible D gene is TRBD2 (6 bases). Germline CDR1 and CDR2: SSHAT and FNYEAQ (reference sequence). The CDR3 runs to 13 residues. V was trimmed by 8 bases and J by 2 bases, leaving 7 bases between them. The CDR3 nucleotides read TGTGCCAGCGGGGAGGCTGGGGCCAACGTCCTGACTTTC. This codes for CASGEAGANVLTF. Drawing the rest from reference TRBV7-7 and TRBJ2-6, the complete variable domain is GAGVSQSPRYKVTKRGQDVTLRCDPISSHATLYWYQQALGQGPEFLTYFNYEAQPDKSGLPSDRFSAERPEGSISTLTIQRTEQRDSAMYRCASGEAGANVLTFGAGSRLTVL.

In its sample, this clone was seen once. The chain combines TRBV25-1 with TRBJ2-7; D unclear. The CDR3 is made up of 11 amino acids. The V gene lost 4 bases and the J gene lost 9 bases, with 10 bases spanning the gap. Per germline, CDR1 MGHDK and CDR2 SYGVNS. CDR3 loop: CASSGSVTQYF. CDR3 DNA: TGTGCCAGCAGTGGCTCGGTTACGCAGTACTTC.

The chain is built from TRBV6-5 and TRBJ2-3; possible D gene TRBD2, 5 bases. V lost 6 bases, J lost 1 base, and 11 bases lay in between. CDR1 is MNHEY, CDR2 SVGAGI, per germline. The CDR3 extends over 14 amino acids. The CDR3 loop reads CASRGEVGTDTQYF. CDR3 DNA: TGTGCCAGCAGGGGAGAGGTGGGCACAGATACGCAGTATTTT.

This clone was seen only a few times. This chain connects TRBV29-1 to TRBJ2-7; D remains unclear. The CDR3 has 12 amino acids. Trimming shortened V by 0 bases and J by 3 bases, and 6 bases separated the two germline ends. Germline-derived CDR1 and CDR2 are SQVTM and ANQGSEA. This CDR3 reads CSVEEANYEQYF. The CDR3 region has the DNA TGCAGCGTTGAAGAGGCAAACTACGAGCAGTACTTC.

The V and J genes are TRBV6-5 and TRBJ2-7, with a possible D match to TRBD2 (5 bases). The CDR3 consists of 14 residues. The V and J ends lost 4 bases and 5 bases respectively, with 15 bases between them. Germline V CDR1 and CDR2: MNHEY, SVGAGI. DNA for the CDR3: TGTGCCAGCAGTTCCGCAGGTGGAGGAAACGAGCAGTACTTC. It codes for CASSSAGGGNEQYF.

The CDR3 spells CASSYTRTGELFF. CDR3 DNA sequence: TGTGCCAGCAGCTACACTCGTACCGGGGAGCTGTTTTTT. The chain couples TRBV7-2 to TRBJ2-2; no reliable D call. The V end lost 4 bases, the J end lost 5 bases, and 8 bases lay between the germline ends. The CDR3 consists of 13 residues. Per germline, CDR1 SGHTA and CDR2 FQGNSA.